One sample yielded the 13 T cell receptor beta chains listed below, sequenced in a study of Graves' ophthalmopathy and Graves' hyperthyroidism. As the template, RNA transcripts were used to amplify TCR beta CDR3 regions. Second-round multiplex PCR came after first-round RT-PCR with HTBI primers. TCRdb passed the multiplex PCR reads through MiXCR, listing each CDR3 protein once. The data show 560,000 or so distinct CDR3 sequences, with less than 40% seen just once and about 4.1% held by the top ten. Specimen: peripheral blood or thyroid tissue (not recorded which). The receptors stem from an adult man with Graves' hyperthyroidism.

This clonotype was observed many times. The genes are TRBV25-1 and TRBJ1-5; D ambiguous. Trimming took off 1 base at V and 3 bases at J, with 7 bases between the two ends. The germline gives CDR1 MGHDK, CDR2 SYGVNS. The CDR3 extends over 14 amino acids. The CDR3 nucleotides are TGTGCCAGCAGTGAATCGGGGAACAATCAGCCCCAGCATTTT. Amino acid sequence: CASSESGNNQPQHF.

This clonotype was counted ten times or more. J is TRBJ1-1 and V is TRBV7-9; D is undetermined. The ends were cut back, 5 bases at V and 11 bases at J, with 15 bases in the middle. The germline CDR1 and CDR2 sequences are SEHNR and FQNEAQ (reference sequence). The CDR3 has 12 amino acids. CDR3 bases: TGTGCCAGCAGCCTATCCGCCCTGGATGCTTTCTTT. The encoded protein is CASSLSALDAFF.

Points on this clonotype: This CDR3 is missing its conserved last phenylalanine or tryptophan, likely due to a read error. The DNA is left out, because the CDR3 cannot be placed on it with certainty; the CDR3 is given as TCRdb lists it. CDR3 amino acids: CASSLSGG. The chain carries TRBV7-8 and TRBJ2-5; the table calls TRBD1, which could not be checked here. The germline V gene encodes CDR1 SGHVS and CDR2 FQNEAQ. The CDR3 length equals 8 residues, ends included.

This clonotype appeared a few times. The rearrangement joins TRBV9 to TRBJ2-7, with TRBD1 matching over 9 bases. There are 15 residues in the CDR3. V was clipped by 0 bases and J by 5 bases; unmatched bases: 6. Per the germline V gene, CDR1 is SGDLS and CDR2 is YYNGEE. CDR3 residues: CASSVDMGTGNEQYF. The CDR3 DNA sequence: TGTGCCAGCAGCGTAGATATGGGGACAGGGAACGAGCAGTACTTC.

At least ten counts were recorded for this clonotype. J is TRBJ2-5 and V is TRBV14; TRBD1 matches at 8 bases. CDR3 length equals 14 residues. The V gene's germline CDR1 is SGHDN and CDR2 FVKESK. The V and J ends lost 1 base and 4 bases, in that order; junction bases with no gene match: 2. The CDR3 DNA reads TGTGCCAGCAGCCAAGCCAGGGGGCTAGAGACCCAGTACTTC. It specifies CASSQARGLETQYF.

Concerning this clonotype: Relative to the germline gene, one junction end is altered; a read error may explain this. The chain couples TRBV5-4 to TRBJ1-1; 7 nucleotides align to TRBD1. The CDR3 extends over 15 amino acids. Germline V CDR1 and CDR2: SGHNT, YYREEE (reference sequence). The CDR3 DNA reads TGTACCAGCAGTTACTCCGGGACAGCAAACACTGAAGCTTTCTTT. It codes for CTSSYSGTANTEAFF.

There are a few counts of this clonotype. This chain links TRBV28 with TRBJ1-2, with D possibly TRBD1 on 6 matching bases. The CDR3 length is 15 residues. The V gene's germline CDR1 is MDHEN and CDR2 SYDVKM. Trimming removed 5 bases from V and 6 bases from J, with 19 bases in between. CDR3 residues: CASSPNPGQSNGYTF. CDR3 DNA sequence: TGTGCCAGCAGTCCGAACCCCGGACAGTCGAATGGCTACACCTTC.

The chain uses TRBV29-1 and TRBJ2-7, with D perhaps TRBD1 or TRBD2 (5 bases each). The CDR3 is 13 residues long. The germline CDR1 and CDR2 sequences are SQVTM and ANQGSEA. Deletions cut 5 bases from V and 7 bases from J, with 18 bases between. CDR3 DNA: TGCAGCGTTTGTCGGGACGCTAACAATGAGCAGTACTTC. Protein sequence: CSVCRDANNEQYF.

The J gene is TRBJ1-5, the V gene TRBV12-3 or TRBV12-4; D might be TRBD1 (5 bases). The CDR3 loop spans 13 amino acids. V lost 5 bases to trimming and J lost 7 bases, with 12 bases between them. The CDR3, as DNA: TGTGCCAGCAGTCCGCAGGGTCCACAGCCCCAGCATTTT. This codes for CASSPQGPQPQHF.

The V and J genes are TRBV9 and TRBJ1-2; D gene ambiguous. Trimming cost V 0 bases and J 4 bases, with 10 bases left between them. Germline lookup yields CDR1 SGDLS and CDR2 YYNGEE. The length of the CDR3 is 14 residues. The CDR3 sequence is CASSVASGVYGYTF. The CDR3 DNA reads TGTGCCAGCAGCGTAGCTAGCGGGGTCTATGGCTACACCTTC.

This clonotype was seen more than once but under ten times. The chain couples TRBV27 to TRBJ1-2; a weak D match, TRBD1 (5 bases). Germline V gene sequence: CDR1 MNHEY, CDR2 SMNVEV (reference sequence). The V gene lost 5 bases and the J gene lost 1 base, with 17 bases spanning the gap. This CDR3 comprises 16 residues. The CDR3 loop is CASSRDRASFNYGYTF. CDR3 DNA sequence: TGTGCCAGCAGTCGCGACAGAGCGAGTTTTAACTATGGCTACACCTTC.

This clonotype came up many times. The chain uses TRBV6-6 and TRBJ1-1, with D possibly TRBD1 on 6 matching bases. Trimming cost V 3 bases and J 5 bases, with 10 bases left between them. Germline assignment: CDR1 MNHNY and CDR2 SVGAGI (reference sequence). This CDR3 spans 13 amino acids. The CDR3 is CASSYGQGTEAFF. The CDR3 DNA reads TGTGCCAGCAGTTATGGGCAGGGGACTGAAGCTTTCTTT.

As to this clonotype: It may be a read error: a sequence one base away is much more abundant. The rearrangement uses TRBV12-3 or TRBV12-4 and TRBJ1-2; D unresolved. The CDR3 has 13 residues. This chain's CDR3 is CAGSEEVTGGYTF. CDR3 DNA: TGTGCCGGCAGTGAAGAAGTTACGGGTGGCTACACCTTC.